These 15 T cell receptor beta chains share one sample of origin, sequenced in a study of blood T cell repertoires in COVID-19. Using immunoSEQ multiplex PCR, the repertoire was profiled, and TCRdb retains in-frame clones only, with some absent. This table has roughly 250,000 clones, about 80% appearing once. The source material was peripheral blood. The receptor set was obtained from a woman older than 75 with acute or convalescent COVID-19.

This clone was picked up one time. V usage is TRBV24-1 and J usage is TRBJ2-7; D gene uncertain. The germline V gene has CDR1 KGHDR and CDR2 SFDVKD. The ends were cut back, 1 base at V and 4 bases at J, with 4 bases in the middle. CDR3 length: 12 residues. CDR3 protein: CATSDFGYEQYF. CDR3 nucleotide sequence: TGTGCCACCAGTGATTTCGGGTACGAGCAGTACTTC.

The rearrangement links TRBV7-6 to TRBJ1-5; the D gene is possibly TRBD1 (6 bases). This CDR3 spans 13 amino acids. Trimming removed 1 base from V and 7 bases from J, with 8 bases in between. Germline V gene lookup returns CDR1 SGHVS and CDR2 FNYEAQ. The CDR3 sequence is CASSLDRDQPQHF. In nucleotides, the CDR3 is TGTGCCAGCAGCTTAGACAGGGACCAGCCCCAGCATTTT.

This chain uses TRBV3-1 (or the pseudogene TRBV3-2) with TRBJ1-2, with a tentative D call TRBD1 (5 bases). The CDR3 extends over 13 amino acids. From germline, CDR1 is LGHDT and CDR2 YNNKEL (reference sequence). Trimming took 4 bases from V and 3 from J, leaving 9 bases between them. The CDR3 coding sequence is TGTGCCAGCAGCCCGACAGTAGACTATGGCTACACCTTC. It is translated as CASSPTVDYGYTF.

This clone turned up a few times. This chain connects TRBV28 to TRBJ1-2; 7 bases match TRBD1. V lost 2 bases and J lost 7; bases outside the gene matches: 10. Germline V gene lookup returns CDR1 MDHEN and CDR2 SYDVKM. CDR3 length: 15 residues. The CDR3 is CASSLRGGVIGGYTF. CDR3 nucleotides: TGTGCCAGCAGTTTACGAGGGGGCGTAATAGGTGGCTACACCTTC.

The rearrangement joins TRBV28 to TRBJ2-3; TRBD2 matches at 9 bases. V dropped 2 bases and J dropped 1; count of bases not matched to a gene: 10. The CDR3 is 18 amino acids. CDR1 and CDR2 from the germline V gene are MDHEN and SYDVKM. In nucleotides, the CDR3 is TGTGCCAGCAGTTTAGTTGCGGGAGGGGGTAAGGGCACAGATACGCAGTATTTT. It translates to CASSLVAGGGKGTDTQYF.

The CDR3 DNA reads as TGTGCCAGCAGGGTCAGGGAGGCCGGGGAGCTGTTTTTT. Translating it yields CASRVREAGELFF. The chain employs TRBV2 and TRBJ2-2; maybe TRBD2 (6 bases). Between the trimmed V and J ends, which lost 6 bases and 6 bases, there was a span of 11 bases. The CDR3 covers 13 residues. The germline CDR1 and CDR2 sequences are SNHLY and FYNNEI.

The chain combines TRBV10-3 with TRBJ2-7, with TRBD2 matching over 15 bases. This CDR3 is 19 amino acids long. The germline V gene has CDR1 ENHRY and CDR2 SYGVKD. The V segment lost 3 bases and the J segment 0 bases; nucleotides outside the gene matches: 9. The DNA for the CDR3 is TGTGCCATCAGTGACGGGGGACTAGCGGGGGGACGGAGCTCCTACGAGCAGTACTTC. This sequence encodes CAISDGGLAGGRSSYEQYF.

The rearrangement uses TRBV19 and TRBJ2-6; 7 positions agree with TRBD1. The CDR3 covers 17 residues. V was clipped by 5 bases and J by 1 base; unmatched bases: 8. The germline gives CDR1 LNHDA, CDR2 SQIVND (reference sequence). The CDR3 region is CASSWWGQISGANVLTF. The CDR3 DNA is TGTGCCAGTAGTTGGTGGGGACAGATATCTGGGGCCAACGTCCTGACTTTC.

The chain joins TRBV21-1 to TRBJ1-1; the D call of TRBD1 is as the table states it, not checked on the DNA. TRBV21-1 has pseudogene status. This CDR3 spans 16 amino acids. CDR3 in DNA: TGTGCCAGCAGCAAAGAGTCCCAGGGGATGAACACTGAAGCTTTCTTT. Amino acid sequence: CASSKESQGMNTEAFF.

The V and J genes are TRBV5-4 and TRBJ1-6, with 7 bases that match TRBD1. This CDR3 contains 14 residues. The germline V gene has CDR1 SGHNT and CDR2 YYREEE (reference sequence). V dropped 0 bases and J dropped 12; count of bases not matched to a gene: 6. The CDR3 reads CASSLARQGGPLHF. In DNA form, the CDR3 reads TGTGCCAGCAGCTTGGCGAGACAGGGAGGACCCCTCCACTTT. Full variable domain (outside the CDR3, taken from reference TRBV5-4 and TRBJ1-6): ETGVTQSPTHLIKTRGQQVTLRCSSQSGHNTVSWYQQALGQGPQFIFQYYREEENGRGNFPPRFSGLQFPNYSSELNVNALELDDSALYLCASSLARQGGPLHFGNGTRLTVT.

This clone was picked up one time. The chain employs TRBV18 and TRBJ2-3; D perhaps matches TRBD1 (5 bases). This CDR3 has 15 residues. Germline V gene sequence: CDR1 KGHSH, CDR2 LQKENI. V lost 1 base, J lost 4 bases, and 12 bases lay in between. CDR3 in DNA: TGTGCCAGCTCACCACAGGGGCAAGTCGCAGATACGCAGTATTTT. Translation: CASSPQGQVADTQYF.

V and J are TRBV19 and TRBJ1-1, with D hard to call. Germline CDR1 reads LNHDA; CDR2 reads SQIVND (reference sequence). Trimming stripped 0 bases from V and 7 bases from J, with 12 bases between. This CDR3 has 14 residues. The CDR3 DNA sequence: TGTGCCAGTAGTATAGATCCCCGGTACCGTGAAGCTTTCTTT. Residues: CASSIDPRYREAFF.

The genes are TRBV7-3 and TRBJ2-3, with 10 nucleotides matching TRBD2. Germline CDR1 is SGHTA and CDR2 is FQGTGA. The CDR3 loop spans 18 amino acids. J was trimmed by 0 bases and V by 2 bases; bases with no gene match: 8. Here the CDR3 DNA reads TGTGCCAGCAGCTTATCCCCTAGCGGGAGACTTAGCACAGATACGCAGTATTTT. Its translation: CASSLSPSGRLSTDTQYF.

The V call is TRBV5-1, the J call TRBJ2-1, with TRBD2 identical over 7 bases. Germline V CDR1 and CDR2: SGHRS, YFSETQ. CDR3 size: 15 residues. The trim removed 2 bases at V and 6 bases at J, leaving 8 bases unmatched. The CDR3 protein is CASSFTAGRANEQFF. The CDR3 DNA reads as TGCGCCAGCAGCTTTACAGCGGGAAGGGCCAATGAGCAGTTCTTC. The full variable domain, in which reference TRBV5-1 and TRBJ2-1 provide the parts outside the CDR3, is KAGVTQTPRYLIKTRGQQVTLSCSPISGHRSVSWYQQTPGQGLQFLFEYFSETQRNKGNFPGRFSGRQFSNSRSEMNVSTLELGDSALYLCASSFTAGRANEQFFGPGTRLTVL.

V and J are TRBV24-1 and TRBJ1-1; D may be TRBD1 (6 bases). V lost 5 bases and J lost 4, with 10 bases in between. This CDR3 contains 13 residues. Germline CDR1 is KGHDR and CDR2 is SFDVKD. The CDR3: CATSGGHGTEAFF. CDR3 DNA: TGTGCCACCAGTGGGGGGCACGGCACTGAAGCTTTCTTT.